Sequencing of this TCR beta chain was carried out in a study of CXCR3-negative and CXCR3-positive naive CD8 T cells. Broader study findings: Unlike memory cells, which differed, naive CXCR3-negative and CXCR3-positive cells had similar TRBV-TRBJ usage. Fresh PBMCs served for most assays, and CXCR3 expression fell partially after cryopreservation.

The sorting of each CD8+ T cell subset was done in triplicate, at a few hundred thousand cells each. TRB cDNA was prepared as libraries by UMI-labeled 5' RACE. TCRdb reanalyzed the 5' RACE reads, giving one entry per CDR3 protein sequence and no DNA. This sample contains about 43,000 distinct CDR3 sequences. Comment on this clonotype: The antigen remains unidentified.

The clonotype comes from a human donor in good health. Some clones in this sample may be carry-over from other donors' samples. Sequencing was performed on memory CD8+ T cells from blood.

The CDR3 loop reads CASSYQGLDGYNSPLHF. The rearrangement joins TRBV5-1 to TRBJ1-6. This CDR3 is built from 17 residues. Germline V gene sequence: CDR1 SGHRS, CDR2 YFSETQ.